The T cell receptor beta chain under discussion was sequenced for a study of T cell responses to AZD1222 COVID-19 vaccine. Method: immunoSEQ multiplex PCR; TCRdb's copy keeps in-frame clones and lacks some. The sample lists 130,000 or so clones, under 95% seen once, with less than 1.3% in the top ten. The CDR3 runs to 13 residues. Germline V gives CDR1 SQVTM, CDR2 ANQGSEA. The germline V and J ends were trimmed by 4 bases and 1 base, with 10 bases remaining between them. This receptor was identified in an adult who received the AZD1222 COVID-19 vaccine. The chain employs TRBV29-1 and TRBJ2-5, with D perhaps matching TRBD1 or TRBD2 (6 bases each). The input for sequencing was peripheral blood, taken 28 days after the second AZD1222 dose. CDR3 region: CSVVGGGQETQYF. Here the CDR3 DNA reads TGCAGCGTTGTAGGGGGAGGCCAAGAGACCCAGTACTTC.